Shown below are 17 T cell receptor beta chains from a single sample sequenced in a study of blood T cell repertoires in COVID-19 (dated by TCRdb to the early 2020s). To prepare the library, the immunoSEQ multiplex PCR assay was applied. TCRdb limited this immuneACCESS table to in-frame rearrangements with V and J called. A share of clones is missing; checked studies link under half to unresolved V genes, and the rest is unexplained. This sample is represented by approximately 100,000 clones; around four fifths of them were singletons. The top ten clonotypes cover around 13% of the sample. Material: peripheral blood. All receptors derive from a human donor in a cohort sampled during active COVID-19.

J is TRBJ1-2 and V is TRBV28, with 7 bases lining up with TRBD1. The CDR3 extends over 15 amino acids. The J segment lost 0 bases and the V segment lost 6 bases, leaving 7 bases of the junction unmatched. Germline CDR1 and CDR2: MDHEN and SYDVKM. The CDR3 is CASSRGGGSNYGYTF. For the CDR3, the DNA is TGTGCCAGCAGCCGAGGAGGGGGCTCTAACTATGGCTACACCTTC.

The chain combines TRBV30 with TRBJ1-2, with TRBD1 matching 9 bases. This CDR3 has 15 amino acids. CDR1 GTSNPN and CDR2 SVGIG come from the germline V gene (reference sequence). J was trimmed by 0 bases and V by 3 bases; bases with no gene match: 5. The CDR3: CAWSAGQGTNYGYTF. The CDR3, as DNA: TGTGCCTGGAGCGCAGGACAGGGGACTAACTATGGCTACACCTTC.

V usage is TRBV5-1 and J usage is TRBJ2-7; maybe TRBD1 (5 bases). The CDR3 covers 12 residues. V shed 4 bases and J shed 5 bases, with 10 bases lying between them. Germline V CDR1 and CDR2: SGHRS, YFSETQ. The CDR3 reads CASSPIGDEQYF. The CDR3 DNA sequence: TGCGCCAGCAGCCCAATAGGGGACGAGCAGTACTTC.

The CDR3 nucleotides read TGTGCCAGCAGTTACCATCAGGGGGTGGGCGAGCAGTACTTC. Translated, it gives CASSYHQGVGEQYF. V gene TRBV6-2 or TRBV6-3 combines with J gene TRBJ2-7, with TRBD1 identical over 7 bases. Germline V gene sequence: CDR1 MNHEY, CDR2 SVGEGT. This CDR3 is 14 amino acids long. J gave up 6 bases and V 2 bases, and 7 bases lay outside the gene matches.

The chain recombines TRBV6-5 with TRBJ2-7; the match to TRBD1 covers 7 bases. CDR3 length equals 13 residues. Germline assignment: CDR1 MNHEY and CDR2 SVGAGI. CDR3 sequence: CATYRQGYMEQYF. CDR3 DNA sequence: TGTGCTACGTACCGACAGGGATACATGGAGCAGTACTTC.

This chain uses TRBV14 with TRBJ1-1; TRBD1 aligns across 8 bases. The CDR3 is made up of 20 amino acids. With V trimmed by 0 bases and J by 1 base, 16 bases remained unmatched. The V gene's germline CDR1 is SGHDN and CDR2 FVKESK. CDR3 DNA sequence: TGTGCCAGCAGCCAAGATTGGAAGCAGGGGGCAAGGGGTAAGAACACTGAAGCTTTCTTT. Translation gives CASSQDWKQGARGKNTEAFF.

This clone has just a few counts. The rearrangement uses TRBV7-9 and TRBJ2-1, with TRBD2 identical over 13 bases. CDR1 SEHNR and CDR2 FQNEAQ come from the germline V gene (reference sequence). This CDR3 is 16 amino acids long. J gave up 8 bases and V 1 base, and 5 bases lay outside the gene matches. In DNA form, the CDR3 reads TGTGCCAGCAGCTTAGGGACTAGCGGGGGATGGGATGAGCAGTTCTTC. Translation gives CASSLGTSGGWDEQFF.

The CDR3, as DNA: TGTGCCAGCAACCCACCGGGACAGGGAACCTACGAGCAGTACTTC. Translating gives CASNPPGQGTYEQYF. This rearrangement joins TRBV28 to TRBJ2-7, with 9 bases aligning to TRBD1. Germline V lookup: CDR1 MDHEN, CDR2 SYDVKM. V lost 7 bases to trimming and J lost 2 bases; unmatched junction nucleotides: 9. CDR3 size: 15 residues.

This chain joins TRBV5-4 and TRBJ1-2; weak D call: TRBD1 (5 bases). The CDR3 consists of 15 residues. CDR1 is SGHNT and CDR2 is YYREEE in the germline V gene (reference sequence). V lost 4 bases, J lost 7 bases, and 20 bases lay in between. CDR3 nucleotide sequence: TGTGCCAGCAGCCCGAAAGGGCAGGGAAATCTTGGCTACACCTTC. It yields the protein CASSPKGQGNLGYTF.

The gene calls are TRBV9 and TRBJ2-2; 8 nucleotides agree with TRBD1. Germline V gives CDR1 SGDLS, CDR2 YYNGEE. The CDR3 is 16 residues long. The junction had 9 bases not matched to a gene; V was cut back by 1 base and J by 7 bases. The CDR3 DNA reads as TGTGCCAGCAGCGTAATGGCAGGGGGCGACGGCGGGGAGCTGTTTTTT. Translation: CASSVMAGGDGGELFF.

This clone was counted only a few times. The rearrangement uses TRBV5-4 and TRBJ1-1; D is ambiguous. There are 13 residues in the CDR3. V was clipped by 2 bases and J by 2 bases, with 7 bases between them. Germline assignment: CDR1 SGHNT and CDR2 YYREEE (reference sequence). The CDR3 reads CASSFDINTEAFF. In nucleotides, the CDR3 is TGTGCCAGCAGCTTCGACATCAACACTGAAGCTTTCTTT.

Of note for this clone: A read error may account for a junction end that differs from germline. The chain recombines TRBV7-2 with TRBJ1-2, with TRBD1 as a possible D gene (5 bases). There are 13 residues in the CDR3. Germline values: CDR1 SGHTA, CDR2 FQGNSA. CDR3 coding DNA: TGTGCCAGCAGCTTATCCGCGGGGGTCGGTTGGGCCTTC. It yields the protein CASSLSAGVGWAF.

The genes are TRBV18 and TRBJ2-3; 10 bases align to TRBD2. Germline assignment: CDR1 KGHSH and CDR2 LQKENI. The CDR3 runs 22 residues. Trimming at V came to 1 base and at J to 2 bases, leaving 21 bases not matched to a gene. The DNA for the CDR3 is TGTGCCAGCTCACCACAGATAGGGACTCGGCTAGCGGGGGTCCAGGACACAGATACGCAGTATTTT. As protein: CASSPQIGTRLAGVQDTDTQYF. Looking up the rest from reference TRBV18 and TRBJ2-3 gives the full variable domain: NAGVMQNPRHLVRRRGQEARLRCSPMKGHSHVYWYRQLPEEGLKFMVYLQKENIIDESGMPKERFSAEFPKEGPSILRIQQVVRGDSAAYFCASSPQIGTRLAGVQDTDTQYFGPGTRLTVL.

V gene TRBV2 combines with J gene TRBJ1-2; possibly TRBD1 for D (6 bases). The CDR3 has 15 residues. Per germline, CDR1 SNHLY and CDR2 FYNNEI. V was clipped by 2 bases and J by 4 bases, with 14 bases between them. CDR3 sequence reads: CASSETGRFTYGYTF. CDR3 in DNA: TGTGCCAGCAGTGAAACAGGGAGATTTACCTATGGCTACACCTTC.

This clone was counted between two and nine times. J is TRBJ1-1 and V is TRBV19; D perhaps matches TRBD1 (6 bases). Trimming left V 7 bases short and J 6 bases short, with 15 bases between. CDR1 and CDR2 (germline): LNHDA, SQIVND (reference sequence). The CDR3 has 13 residues. The chain's CDR3 is CASNKGVLAEAFF. The CDR3 DNA follows: TGTGCCAGTAATAAGGGGGTCCTGGCTGAAGCTTTCTTT.

This clone has only a few counts. The J gene is TRBJ2-7, the V gene TRBV12-1; TRBD2 is taken as the D call from the table, unchecked against the DNA. TRBV12-1 is described as a pseudogene. The CDR3 has 16 amino acids. The CDR3 region is CASSYEVAGGHWWQYF. CDR3 coding DNA: TGTGCCAGCAGCTATGAGGTAGCGGGGGGGCACTGGTGGCAGTACTTC.

This clone was found once. This rearrangement joins TRBV12-3 or TRBV12-4 to TRBJ1-6; D might be TRBD1 (6 bases). The CDR3 has 13 amino acids. Trimming took off 6 bases at V and 7 bases at J, with 10 bases between the two ends. CDR3 protein: CASRGASNSPLHF. CDR3 nucleotides: TGTGCCAGCAGGGGGGCCTCGAATTCACCCCTCCACTTT.